Sequencing of this TCR beta chain was carried out in a study of control samples from healthy donors and cancer patients. Assay used: immunoSEQ multiplex PCR; TCRdb lists only in-frame clones, some missing. Of about 79,000 clones in the sample, 80% to 95% were seen once. The V gene's germline CDR1 is MGHRA and CDR2 YSYEKL. This CDR3 has 13 residues. V was clipped by 1 base and J by 4 bases, with 7 bases between them. This clonotype originated in a woman aged 35 to 49 with lung cancer. The sample consisted of PBMCs. The V gene is TRBV4-1, the J gene TRBJ2-5; the D is unclear. The CDR3 sequence: CASSQAPLETQYF. The CDR3 nucleotides read TGCGCCAGCAGCCAAGCCCCGTTAGAGACCCAGTACTTC.